The rows below give T cell receptor beta chains drawn from one sample of a study of T cell changes during pregnancy in multiple sclerosis. Sequencing used immunoSEQ multiplex PCR; TCRdb keeps in-frame clones, though not all of them. Here the sample spans 88,000 or so clones, about 90% being singletons. The material sequenced was peripheral blood, taken before pregnancy. The source is a female donor with multiple sclerosis, enrolled in a pregnancy study. Both conserved end residues are part of each CDR3. A D gene is named only where the DNA matches it firmly. Clone sizes are given selectively: once, few, many, or a class where the clone is expanded.

j_call v_call d_call clone_size cdr3_aa cdr3_nt
TRBJ1-5 TRBV27 NA few CASSFGHPNQPQHF TGTGCCAGCAGCTTCGGACACCCCAATCAGCCCCAGCATTTT
TRBJ2-2 TRBV2 NA NA CASSEAGLRTGELFF TGTGCCAGCAGTGAAGCCGGACTACGGACCGGGGAGCTGTTTTTT
TRBJ1-5 TRBV6-1 NA NA CASKDSFFQPQHF TGTGCCAGCAAAGACAGTTTTTTCCAGCCCCAGCATTTT
TRBJ1-1 TRBV18 NA NA CASSLLENTEAFF TGTGCCAGCTCACTACTTGAGAACACTGAAGCTTTCTTT
TRBJ2-1 TRBV2 TRBD2 NA CASSNPGGPSNEQFF TGTGCCAGCAGTAATCCGGGAGGGCCAAGCAATGAGCAGTTCTTC
TRBJ2-1 TRBV5-4 TRBD2 NA CASSLHSGNTYNEQFF TGTGCCAGCAGCCTGCACAGCGGGAACACCTACAATGAGCAGTTCTTC
TRBJ1-1 TRBV5-6 TRBD1 NA CASSLGTDRVATEAFF TGTGCCAGCAGCTTGGGAACCGACAGGGTCGCCACTGAAGCTTTCTTT
TRBJ2-7 TRBV27 NA NA CASSLSRTLSSYEQYF TGTGCCAGCAGTTTATCGAGGACACTGAGCTCCTACGAGCAGTACTTC
TRBJ2-7 TRBV18 NA NA CASSPLQGQRSSYEQYF TGTGCCAGCTCACCACTCCAGGGGCAGAGATCTTCCTACGAGCAGTACTTC
TRBJ2-7 TRBV7-9 NA NA CASSRSSYEQYF TGTGCCAGCAGCCGGAGCTCCTACGAGCAGTACTTC
TRBJ2-5 TRBV28 NA NA CASSSRETQYF TGTGCCAGCAGCTCCCGGGAGACCCAGTACTTC
TRBJ2-3 TRBV4-3 NA NA CASSQDGGTTDTQYF TGCGCCAGCAGCCAAGATGGCGGGACCACAGATACGCAGTATTTT
TRBJ1-1 TRBV6-1 NA NA CASRDSLNTEAFF TGTGCCAGCAGGGACAGTCTGAACACTGAAGCTTTCTTT
TRBJ2-3 TRBV10-3 NA NA CAIRKAVTDTQYF TGTGCCATCAGAAAAGCGGTCACAGATACGCAGTATTTT
TRBJ1-1 TRBV12-5 NA NA CASGRDTYTEAFF TGTGCTAGTGGCCGGGACACCTACACTGAAGCTTTCTTT
TRBJ1-1 TRBV5-1 NA once CASSLGGGNLGTEAFF TGCGCCAGCAGCTTGGGCGGAGGGAACCTTGGTACTGAAGCTTTCTTT
TRBJ1-2 TRBV6-1 TRBD1 NA CASSETVTGWYGYTF TGTGCCAGCAGTGAAACCGTGACAGGGTGGTACGGCTACACCTTC
TRBJ1-4 TRBV9 NA NA CASSVSPGLATNEKLFF TGTGCCAGCAGCGTCTCCCCAGGGCTAGCAACTAATGAAAAACTGTTTTTT
TRBJ1-1 TRBV5-1 NA NA CASSLDGGSGTEAFF TGCGCCAGCAGCTTGGACGGCGGGAGTGGCACTGAAGCTTTCTTT
TRBJ1-1 TRBV6-6 NA NA CASRAGHLYTEAFF TGTGCCAGCAGAGCGGGGCATCTGTACACTGAAGCTTTCTTT
TRBJ2-7 TRBV6-1 TRBD1 NA CASSVTGGAREQYF TGTGCCAGCAGTGTTACAGGGGGCGCCCGGGAGCAGTACTTC
TRBJ1-4 TRBV4-2 NA NA CASSQDASNEKLFF TGTGCCAGCAGCCAAGATGCGTCTAATGAAAAACTGTTTTTT
TRBJ2-1 TRBV9 NA NA CASSSDYNEQFF TGTGCCAGCAGCAGCGACTACAATGAGCAGTTCTTC
TRBJ2-3 TRBV2 NA NA CASSEQSTDTQYF TGTGCCAGCAGTGAACAGAGCACAGATACGCAGTATTTT
TRBJ2-2 TRBV28 NA NA CASSFGRGRTGELFF TGTGCCAGCAGTTTTGGCAGGGGTCGGACCGGGGAGCTGTTTTTT
TRBJ1-2 TRBV5-4 NA NA CASSLEQVGDYGYTF TGTGCCAGCAGCTTGGAACAGGTTGGGGACTATGGCTACACCTTC
TRBJ2-7 TRBV28 TRBD1 NA CASSLWGTGLTYEQYF TGTGCCAGCAGTTTATGGGGGACAGGATTAACCTACGAGCAGTACTTC
TRBJ1-2 TRBV14 TRBD1 NA CASSQTRRDRGGYTF TGTGCCAGCAGCCAGACCCGCCGGGACAGGGGTGGCTACACCTTC
TRBJ2-7 TRBV29-1 TRBD2 NA CSVYPEGLAGGEQYF TGCAGCGTTTATCCCGAGGGACTAGCGGGTGGCGAGCAGTACTTC
TRBJ2-3 TRBV28 NA NA CASSFLRTDTQYF TGTGCCAGCAGTTTTCTCCGCACAGATACGCAGTATTTT
TRBJ2-7 TRBV2 TRBD2 few CASSLAGADPEQYF TGTGCCAGCAGTCTAGCGGGAGCGGACCCCGAGCAGTACTTC
TRBJ2-6 TRBV7-6 TRBD2 NA CASSPGPSGRVFSGANVLTF TGTGCCAGCAGCCCAGGGCCTAGCGGGAGGGTTTTCTCTGGGGCCAACGTCCTGACTTTC
TRBJ2-7 TRBV6-1 NA NA CASANGWTYEQYF TGTGCCAGCGCGAACGGGTGGACCTACGAGCAGTACTTC
TRBJ2-7 TRBV28 TRBD2 NA CASSPRDYNEQYF TGTGCCAGCAGTCCCCGGGACTATAACGAGCAGTACTTC
TRBJ2-1 TRBV29-1 TRBD1 NA CSGEDRGRNSEQFF TGCAGCGGAGAAGACAGGGGGCGCAATAGTGAGCAGTTCTTC
TRBJ2-1 TRBV5-1 TRBD2 NA CASSPGLAGPLNNEQFF TGCGCCAGCAGCCCCGGACTAGCGGGACCCTTAAACAATGAGCAGTTCTTC
TRBJ2-2 TRBV7-3 NA NA CASSLYQGTGELFF TGTGCCAGCAGCTTATATCAGGGCACCGGGGAGCTGTTTTTT
TRBJ1-1 TRBV18 TRBD1 once CASGETGGRTEAFF TGTGCCAGCGGAGAGACAGGGGGGAGGACTGAAGCTTTCTTT
TRBJ2-7 TRBV7-2 NA NA CASSDGFGTYEQYF TGTGCCAGCAGCGATGGTTTCGGGACCTACGAGCAGTACTTC
TRBJ2-1 TRBV27 TRBD2 NA CASSPSAGELYNEQFF TGTGCCAGCAGCCCATCGGCGGGAGAACTCTACAATGAGCAGTTCTTC
TRBJ2-2 TRBV28 NA NA CASGQRTIRANTGELFF TGTGCCAGCGGCCAACGGACAATAAGGGCGAACACCGGGGAGCTGTTTTTT
TRBJ1-2 TRBV29-1 TRBD1 NA CSVVGTGEYGYTF TGCAGCGTTGTTGGGACAGGGGAGTATGGCTACACCTTC
TRBJ2-1 TRBV11-2 NA NA CASSSGTLGDNEQFF TGTGCCAGCAGCTCCGGGACTCTGGGAGACAATGAGCAGTTCTTC
TRBJ2-2 TRBV25-1 NA few CASSETSADTGELFF TGTGCCAGCAGTGAGACTAGTGCTGACACCGGGGAGCTGTTTTTT